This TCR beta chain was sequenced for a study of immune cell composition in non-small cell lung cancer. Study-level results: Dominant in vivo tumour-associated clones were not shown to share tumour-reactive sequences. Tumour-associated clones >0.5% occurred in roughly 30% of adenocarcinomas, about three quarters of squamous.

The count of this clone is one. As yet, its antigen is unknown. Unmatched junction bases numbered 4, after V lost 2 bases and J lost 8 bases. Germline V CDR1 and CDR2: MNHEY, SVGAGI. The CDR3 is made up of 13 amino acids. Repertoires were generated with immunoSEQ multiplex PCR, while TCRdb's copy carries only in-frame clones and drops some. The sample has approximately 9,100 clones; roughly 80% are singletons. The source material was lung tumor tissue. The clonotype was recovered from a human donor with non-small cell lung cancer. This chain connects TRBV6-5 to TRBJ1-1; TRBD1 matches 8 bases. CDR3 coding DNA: TGTGCCAGCAGTTACGACCGGGACAGGGAAGCTTTCTTT. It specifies CASSYDRDREAFF.